Below, 11 T cell receptor beta chains from the same sample are listed, as sequenced in a study of neurological immune-mediated disorders. TCRdb fed the 5' RACE reads into MiXCR, producing one record per CDR3 protein. The table lists tens of thousands of distinct CDR3 sequences, approximately 2.4% of them singletons. Sample: PBMCs. These receptors came from a woman aged 25 to 39 with multiple sclerosis.

This clonotype was counted many times. V is TRBV27 and J is TRBJ2-1, with D uncertain. Germline CDR1 reads MNHEY; CDR2 reads SMNVEV (reference sequence). This CDR3 spans 13 amino acids. V lost 7 bases to trimming and J lost 9 bases, with 16 bases between them. In DNA, the CDR3 is TGTGCCAGCAAGGACGGGCGGTGGGGTGAGCAGTTCTTC. Amino acid sequence: CASKDGRWGEQFF.

This clonotype was observed many times. V and J are TRBV19 and TRBJ2-6; 7 bases are a match to TRBD1. The CDR3 loop spans 17 amino acids. Germline V gene sequence: CDR1 LNHDA, CDR2 SQIVND (reference sequence). V was pared by 6 bases and J by 0 bases, with 8 bases of the junction left unmatched. This CDR3 is CASSNGQAGSGANVLTF. In nucleotides, the CDR3 is TGTGCCAGTAGCAACGGACAGGCGGGCTCTGGGGCCAACGTCCTGACTTTC.

The chain joins TRBV27 to TRBJ2-7, with 7 bases lining up with TRBD1. The CDR3 has 14 amino acids. With 5 bases clipped from V and 7 bases from J, the junction kept 11 bases outside the gene matches. Per the germline V gene, CDR1 is MNHEY and CDR2 is SMNVEV (reference sequence). CDR3 sequence (DNA): TGTGCCAGCAGTGCCGGACAGGCACCGAGGGAGCAGTACTTC. It is translated as CASSAGQAPREQYF.

This clonotype was seen repeatedly, ten times or more. The gene calls are TRBV5-1 and TRBJ2-7, with D unresolved. From germline, CDR1 is SGHRS and CDR2 YFSETQ. V gave up 7 bases and J gave up 4 bases, with 12 bases separating them. The CDR3 consists of 12 residues. The CDR3 DNA reads TGCGCCAGCTGGGGTTTGGAGTACGAGCAGTACTTC. The encoded protein is CASWGLEYEQYF.

This clonotype was seen at least ten times. The chain recombines TRBV18 with TRBJ1-1; possible D gene TRBD1, 6 bases. V lost 3 bases, J lost 7 bases, and 15 bases lay in between. CDR1 is KGHSH, CDR2 LQKENI, per germline. This CDR3 region has 14 residues. CDR3 sequence reads: CASSPSGAEIEAFF. DNA of the CDR3: TGTGCCAGCTCACCTTCAGGGGCCGAGATTGAAGCTTTCTTT. The full variable domain, with the rest looked up from reference TRBV18 and TRBJ1-1, is NAGVMQNPRHLVRRRGQEARLRCSPMKGHSHVYWYRQLPEEGLKFMVYLQKENIIDESGMPKERFSAEFPKEGPSILRIQQVVRGDSAAYFCASSPSGAEIEAFFGQGTRLTVV.

This clonotype was found many times. The chain is built from TRBV5-1 and TRBJ1-1; no firm D call. Germline values: CDR1 SGHRS, CDR2 YFSETQ. V lost 0 bases and J 2 bases, leaving 11 bases between the germline ends. CDR3 length equals 15 residues. Here the CDR3 reads CASSLVSDPNTEAFF. CDR3 DNA sequence: TGCGCCAGCAGCTTGGTTTCCGACCCTAACACTGAAGCTTTCTTT.

This clonotype was seen at least ten times. The CDR3 end shows no conserved phenylalanine or tryptophan, and so a read error is likely. The limits of the CDR3 on the DNA are not certain, so only TCRdb's listed CDR3 is given. The rearrangement uses TRBV7-9 and TRBJ1-2; the DNA was not used to check the table's D call, TRBD1. The CDR3 extends over 11 residues, inclusive of both ends. Germline loops: CDR1 SEHNR, CDR2 FQNEAQ (reference sequence). CDR3 sequence reads: CASSLEFKGVI.

This clonotype was counted ten times or more. The chain carries TRBV28 and TRBJ1-5; D is unclear. The CDR3 length is 15 residues. Per the germline V gene, CDR1 is MDHEN and CDR2 is SYDVKM. Trimming cost V 4 bases and J 1 base, with 11 bases left between them. The CDR3 coding sequence is TGTGCCAGCAGTTCCGACGGGGTGAGCAATCAGCCCCAGCATTTT. Its translation is CASSSDGVSNQPQHF.

This clonotype was recorded many times. CDR3 sequence reads: CSVEQVAGRDRGPDTQYF. Here the CDR3 DNA reads TGCAGCGTTGAACAAGTAGCCGGGCGGGACAGGGGACCAGATACGCAGTATTTT. This chain joins TRBV29-1 and TRBJ2-3, with 10 bases that match TRBD1. Germline V gene data show CDR1 as SQVTM and CDR2 as ANQGSEA. V trimming: 2 bases; J trimming: 4 bases; junction bases outside the gene matches: 15. The CDR3 is 18 amino acids.

This clonotype was observed at least ten times. This chain joins TRBV6-1 and TRBJ2-5; 9 nucleotides align to TRBD1. The trim removed 4 bases at V and 2 bases at J, leaving 8 bases unmatched. CDR1 MNHNS and CDR2 SASEGT come from the germline V gene. CDR3 length equals 16 residues. Here the CDR3 reads CASSALPGQGQETQYF. CDR3 DNA: TGTGCCAGCAGTGCTCTCCCCGGACAGGGGCAAGAGACCCAGTACTTC.

The table lists this clonotype with many counts. This chain uses TRBV6-2 or TRBV6-3 with TRBJ2-7; 13 bases match TRBD2. Germline values: CDR1 MNHEY, CDR2 SVGEGT. J gave up 5 bases and V 6 bases, and 4 bases lay outside the gene matches. The CDR3 sequence is 14 residues long. As DNA, the CDR3 is TGTGCCAGCAGGCGGACTAGCGGGAGCAACGAGCAGTACTTC. Protein: CASRRTSGSNEQYF.